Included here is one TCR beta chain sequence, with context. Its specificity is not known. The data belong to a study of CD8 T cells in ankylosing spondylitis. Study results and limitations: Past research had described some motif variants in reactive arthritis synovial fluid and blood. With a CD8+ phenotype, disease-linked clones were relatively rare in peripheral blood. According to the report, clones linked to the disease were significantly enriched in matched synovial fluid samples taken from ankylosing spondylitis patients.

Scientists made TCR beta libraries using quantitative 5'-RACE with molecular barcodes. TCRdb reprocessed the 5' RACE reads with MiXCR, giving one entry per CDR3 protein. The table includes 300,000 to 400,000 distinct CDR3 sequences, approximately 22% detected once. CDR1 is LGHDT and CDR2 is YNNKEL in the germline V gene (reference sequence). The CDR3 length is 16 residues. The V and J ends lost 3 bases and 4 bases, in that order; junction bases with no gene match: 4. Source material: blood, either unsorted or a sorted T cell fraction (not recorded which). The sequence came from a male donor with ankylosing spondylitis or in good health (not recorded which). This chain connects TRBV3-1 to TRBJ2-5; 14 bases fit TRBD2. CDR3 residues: CASSQTSGGAGETQYF. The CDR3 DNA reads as TGTGCCAGCAGCCAGACTAGCGGGGGGGCGGGAGAGACCCAGTACTTC.